The 10 T cell receptor beta chains presented below share a single source sample, sequenced in a study of blood T cell repertoires in COVID-19. Only in-frame clones appear in the TCRdb table, and some are missing; sequencing was by immunoSEQ multiplex PCR. The sample yields approximately 100,000 clones, about 91% seen once. The sample taken for sequencing was peripheral blood. The receptor source for this set is a human donor in a cohort sampled during active COVID-19.

The chain has TRBV6-6 and TRBJ2-7, with TRBD1 identical over 10 bases. The CDR3 runs 15 residues. V dropped 6 bases and J dropped 6; count of bases not matched to a gene: 11. Germline V gene data show CDR1 as MNHNY and CDR2 as SVGAGI (reference sequence). The CDR3 DNA sequence: TGTGCCAGCAGCCCTACAATTAGGACAGGGGGCGAGCAGTACTTC. As protein: CASSPTIRTGGEQYF.

This clone was picked up one time. V is TRBV7-9 and J is TRBJ2-7; 8 bases are shared with TRBD2. Germline V gene data show CDR1 as SEHNR and CDR2 as FQNEAQ (reference sequence). The CDR3 spans 15 residues. V lost 5 bases and J lost 3; bases outside the gene matches: 9. The CDR3 coding sequence is TGTGCCAGCAGCCCAAGAGCGGGAGAGGGCTACGAGCAGTACTTC. It encodes CASSPRAGEGYEQYF.

The chain recombines TRBV9 with TRBJ2-2, with 11 bases fitting TRBD2. The CDR3 loop spans 17 amino acids. The J segment lost 4 bases and the V segment lost 4 bases, leaving 9 bases of the junction unmatched. Looked up from germline, CDR1 is SGDLS and CDR2 is YYNGEE. CDR3 in amino acids: CASSTRTSGWGTGELFF. The CDR3 nucleotides read TGTGCCAGCAGCACCCGGACTAGCGGGTGGGGCACCGGGGAGCTGTTTTTT.

This clone was found once. The rearrangement uses TRBV14 and TRBJ1-6; possibly TRBD1 for D (5 bases). Germline V CDR1 and CDR2: SGHDN, FVKESK. The CDR3 is 14 residues long. V lost 2 bases and J 8 bases, leaving 10 bases between the germline ends. The CDR3 here is CASSQLGHDSPLHF. The CDR3 DNA sequence: TGTGCCAGCAGCCAATTAGGACACGATTCACCCCTCCACTTT. Full variable domain (remainder filled in from reference TRBV14 and TRBJ1-6): EAGVTQFPSHSVIEKGQTVTLRCDPISGHDNLYWYRRVMGKEIKFLLHFVKESKQDESGMPNNRFLAERTGGTYSTLKVQPAELEDSGVYFCASSQLGHDSPLHFGNGTRLTVT.

The chain uses TRBV6-6 and TRBJ1-2; D is unclear. Deletions cut 5 bases from V and 5 bases from J, with 6 bases between. In germline, CDR1 is MNHNY, CDR2 SVGAGI (reference sequence). The CDR3 has 11 residues. CDR3 DNA sequence: TGTGCCAGCAGTACGCAGTATGGCTACACCTTC. It encodes CASSTQYGYTF.

The chain is built from TRBV9 and TRBJ1-1, with D perhaps TRBD1 (6 bases). The germline gives CDR1 SGDLS, CDR2 YYNGEE. CDR3 length: 15 amino acids. The V gene lost 4 bases and the J gene lost 1 base, with 14 bases spanning the gap. CDR3 coding DNA: TGTGCCAGCAGCACCCGACAGGAGTCGAACACTGAAGCTTTCTTT. Its translation is CASSTRQESNTEAFF.

This chain connects TRBV7-9 to TRBJ2-1, with D uncertain. The CDR3 sequence is 16 residues long. The V end was cut by 4 bases, the J end by 4 bases, with 17 bases between. The V gene's germline CDR1 is SEHNR and CDR2 FQNEAQ (reference sequence). DNA of the CDR3: TGTGCCAGCAGCTCGGTAGTTCAAGCCTATTACAATGAGCAGTTCTTC. This translates into CASSSVVQAYYNEQFF.

V usage is TRBV12-3 or TRBV12-4 and J usage is TRBJ1-5; D is possibly TRBD1 (6 bases). V shed 5 bases and J shed 8 bases, with 13 bases lying between them. The CDR3 is 13 amino acids. The DNA for the CDR3 is TGTGCCAGCAGTAGACAGGTGAGGGAGCCCCAGCATTTT. It yields the protein CASSRQVREPQHF.

The chain carries TRBV5-6 and TRBJ1-5, with 7 bases lining up with TRBD1. This CDR3 has 15 amino acids. V dropped 2 bases and J dropped 2; count of bases not matched to a gene: 4. Germline V gives CDR1 SGHDT, CDR2 YYEEEE. As DNA, the CDR3 is TGTGCCAGCAGCTTCTACGACAGGGGCAATCAGCCCCAGCATTTT. Amino acids: CASSFYDRGNQPQHF.

The chain has TRBV5-4 and TRBJ2-2; possibly TRBD1 for D (6 bases). Germline CDR1 is SGHNT and CDR2 is YYREEE (reference sequence). CDR3 size: 15 residues. V was pared by 2 bases and J by 8 bases, with 16 bases between. CDR3: CASSFGGPRAGELFF. CDR3 bases: TGTGCCAGCAGCTTTGGGGGCCCCCGGGCGGGGGAGCTGTTTTTT.